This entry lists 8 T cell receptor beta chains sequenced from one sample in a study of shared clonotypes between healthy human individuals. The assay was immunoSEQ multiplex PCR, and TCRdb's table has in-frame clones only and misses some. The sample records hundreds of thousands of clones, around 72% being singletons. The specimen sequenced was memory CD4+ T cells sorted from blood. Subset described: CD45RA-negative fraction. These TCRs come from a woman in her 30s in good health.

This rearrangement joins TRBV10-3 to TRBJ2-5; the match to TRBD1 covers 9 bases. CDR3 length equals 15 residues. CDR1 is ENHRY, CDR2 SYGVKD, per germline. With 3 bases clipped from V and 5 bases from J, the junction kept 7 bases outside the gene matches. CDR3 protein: CAISDSQGARETQYF. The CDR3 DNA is TGTGCCATCAGTGACTCACAGGGGGCGAGGGAGACCCAGTACTTC.

The CDR3 nucleotides read TGTGCCAGCAGGGGGCCGGAGAGACAGCCCCAGCATTTT. As protein: CASRGPERQPQHF. The rearrangement joins TRBV6-1 to TRBJ1-5; D is possibly TRBD1 (5 bases). Between the trimmed V and J ends, which lost 6 bases and 7 bases, there was a span of 13 bases. CDR1 is MNHNS, CDR2 SASEGT, per germline. CDR3 length equals 13 residues.

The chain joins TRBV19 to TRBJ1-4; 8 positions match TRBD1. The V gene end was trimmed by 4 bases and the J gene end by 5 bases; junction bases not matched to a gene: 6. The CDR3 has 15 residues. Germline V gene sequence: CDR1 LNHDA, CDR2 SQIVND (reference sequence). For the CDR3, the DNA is TGTGCCAGTAGTACCCAGGGGGCTGGCAATGAAAAACTGTTTTTT. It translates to CASSTQGAGNEKLFF.

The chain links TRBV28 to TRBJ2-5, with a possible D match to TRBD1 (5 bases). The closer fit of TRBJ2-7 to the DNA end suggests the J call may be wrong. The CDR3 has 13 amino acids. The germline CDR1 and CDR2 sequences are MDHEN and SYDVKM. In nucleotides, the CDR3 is TGTGCCAGTGGGGCTAACGAAGCCTACGAGCAGTACTTC. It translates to CASGANEAYEQYF.

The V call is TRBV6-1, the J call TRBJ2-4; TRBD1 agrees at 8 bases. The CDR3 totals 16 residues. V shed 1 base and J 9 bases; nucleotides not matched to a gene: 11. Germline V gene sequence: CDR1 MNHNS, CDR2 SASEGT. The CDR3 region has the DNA TGTGCCAGCAGTGAAGGGTTGGCAGGGGGCTTGGGCATTCAGTACTTC. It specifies CASSEGLAGGLGIQYF.

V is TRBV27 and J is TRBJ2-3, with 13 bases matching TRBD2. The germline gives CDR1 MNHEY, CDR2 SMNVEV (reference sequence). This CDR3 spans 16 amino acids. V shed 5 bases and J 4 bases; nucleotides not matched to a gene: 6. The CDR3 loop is CASSLWTSGSADTQYF. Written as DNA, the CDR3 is TGTGCCAGCAGTCTCTGGACTAGCGGGAGTGCAGATACGCAGTATTTT.

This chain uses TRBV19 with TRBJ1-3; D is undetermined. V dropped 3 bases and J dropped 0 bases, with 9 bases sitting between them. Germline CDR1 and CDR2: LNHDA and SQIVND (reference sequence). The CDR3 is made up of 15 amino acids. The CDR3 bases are TGTGCCAGTAGTATGACGGGGAACTCTGGAAACACCATATATTTT. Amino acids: CASSMTGNSGNTIYF.

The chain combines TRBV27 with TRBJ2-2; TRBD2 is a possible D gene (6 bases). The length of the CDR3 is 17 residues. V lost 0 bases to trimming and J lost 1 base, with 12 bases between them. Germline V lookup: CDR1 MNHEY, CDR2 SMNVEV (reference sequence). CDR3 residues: CASSLSFPSVNTGELFF. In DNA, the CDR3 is TGTGCCAGCAGTTTATCGTTTCCTAGCGTGAACACCGGGGAGCTGTTTTTT.